This is a list of T cell receptor beta chains from one sample in a study of control samples from healthy donors and cancer patients. Clones were read by immunoSEQ multiplex PCR, and TCRdb kept only the in-frame ones, dropping some. Of about 75,000 clones in the sample, 94% are singletons; the top ten hold 6.2%. The sequencing sample was made of blood. Receptor source: a middle-aged woman in good health. The CDR3 runs from the conserved cysteine through the conserved F or W. A D gene is named only where the DNA matches it firmly. The size entry is marked missing in some rows and otherwise reads once, few, many or a size class.

size | J | D | V | CDR3
once | TRBJ1-1 | . | TRBV5-1 | CASSQLGATEAFF
few | TRBJ2-5 | TRBD1 | TRBV11-2 | CASSLVTGTQGLKKETQYF
once | TRBJ1-2 | . | TRBV9 | CASSVVEGAGYTF
. | TRBJ1-4 | TRBD1 | TRBV5-4 | CASRGGQAGEKLFF
. | TRBJ2-3 | TRBD2 | TRBV9 | CASSPSSGSTDTQYF
. | TRBJ1-1 | . | TRBV19 | CASILQGNTEAFF
once | TRBJ2-3 | . | TRBV3-1/TRBV3-2 | CASSRNKGDTQYF
. | TRBJ2-2 | . | TRBV15 | CATSIWRGPGTGELFF
. | TRBJ1-2 | . | TRBV5-6 | CASSLFWGRYMDGYTF
. | TRBJ1-1 | . | TRBV12-3/TRBV12-4 | CASSLENEAFF
once | TRBJ1-1 | . | TRBV29-1 | CSVVGFMDTEAFF
. | TRBJ1-3 | TRBD1 | TRBV14 | CASSQDDRVGNTIYF
. | TRBJ2-5 | . | TRBV29-1 | CSVPALTGTQYF
. | TRBJ2-2 | . | TRBV6-2/TRBV6-3 | CASSEGTHGELFF
. | TRBJ1-5 | . | TRBV7-2 | CASSPGAGGWGNQPQHF
. | TRBJ2-6 | . | TRBV5-1 | CASSWPTGSPKLGANVLTF
. | TRBJ2-1 | TRBD2 | TRBV9 | CASSVATSGGWNEQFF
. | TRBJ1-6 | TRBD1 | TRBV5-5 | CASSFSSGQGFPLHF
. | TRBJ2-7 | . | TRBV15 | CATSRERDTPYEQYF
. | TRBJ1-4 | . | TRBV28 | CASSFLSVRANEKLFF
. | TRBJ2-7 | . | TRBV5-4 | CASSLGREQYF
. | TRBJ1-2 | . | TRBV18 | CASSPPYGNYGYTF
. | TRBJ1-1 | . | TRBV28 | CASSSGSGTEAFF
. | TRBJ1-2 | . | TRBV11-2 | CASSLEEAATYGYTF
. | TRBJ1-2 | TRBD1 | TRBV12-3/TRBV12-4 | CASSTGTAYGYTF